This T cell receptor beta chain was documented in a study of blood T cell repertoires in COVID-19. Study details: Samples representing acute and convalescent COVID-19 were sourced from the United States, Italy and Spain. From T cells, B-cell-depleted T cells, or PBMCs came the material, which was cDNA or gDNA.

Trimming took 8 bases from V and 2 from J; bases not matched to a gene: 3. The CDR3 has 13 residues. Germline V lookup: CDR1 MDHEN, CDR2 SYDVKM. Authors' processing steps: Amplifying reference gene primers gave estimates of nucleated cell counts. Only in-frame clones appear in the TCRdb table, and some are missing; sequencing was by immunoSEQ multiplex PCR. V and J calls and clone size follow that table, whereas D and trimming were derived from the DNA. The sample records more than 95,000 clones, approximately 90% being singletons. The chain employs TRBV28 and TRBJ1-3, with 7 bases matching TRBD1. The origin of this receptor is a man aged 45-60 years with acute or convalescent COVID-19. Input material: peripheral blood. The CDR3 spells CASSTGAGNTIYF. CDR3 sequence (DNA): TGTGCCAGCTCCACAGGGGCTGGAAACACCATATATTTT.